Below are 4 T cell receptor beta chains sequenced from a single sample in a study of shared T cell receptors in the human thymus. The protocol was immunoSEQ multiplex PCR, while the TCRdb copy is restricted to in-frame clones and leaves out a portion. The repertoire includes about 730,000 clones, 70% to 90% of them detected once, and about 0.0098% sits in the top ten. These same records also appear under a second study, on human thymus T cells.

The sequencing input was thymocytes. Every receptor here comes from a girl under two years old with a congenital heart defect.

CDR3 loop: CASSKAARAGARYGYTF. CDR3 coding DNA: TGTGCCAGCAGCAAAGCCGCCCGGGCAGGGGCTCGATATGGCTACACCTTC. V gene TRBV21-1 combines with J gene TRBJ1-2; the D call in the table, TRBD1, was not verified against the DNA. TRBV21-1 is assigned pseudogene status. This CDR3 is built from 17 residues.

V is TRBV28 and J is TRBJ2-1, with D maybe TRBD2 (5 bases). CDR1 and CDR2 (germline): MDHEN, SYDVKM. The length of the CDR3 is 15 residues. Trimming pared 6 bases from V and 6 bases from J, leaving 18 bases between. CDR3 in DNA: TGTGCCAGCAGCCGGACTTCCTTGGGGAGCAATGAGCAGTTCTTC. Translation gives CASSRTSLGSNEQFF.

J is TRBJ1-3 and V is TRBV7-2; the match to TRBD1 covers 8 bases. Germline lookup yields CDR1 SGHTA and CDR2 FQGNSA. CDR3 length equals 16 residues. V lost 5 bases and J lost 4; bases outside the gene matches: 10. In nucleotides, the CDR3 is TGTGCCAGCAGCCGCCGGACAGGGCCGAAGGGAAACACCATATATTTT. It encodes CASSRRTGPKGNTIYF. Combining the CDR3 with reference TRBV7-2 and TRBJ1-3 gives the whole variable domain GAGVSQSPSNKVTEKGKDVELRCDPISGHTALYWYRQSLGQGLEFLIYFQGNSAPDKSGLPSDRFSAERTGGSVSTLTIQRTQQEDSAVYLCASSRRTGPKGNTIYFGEGSWLTVV.

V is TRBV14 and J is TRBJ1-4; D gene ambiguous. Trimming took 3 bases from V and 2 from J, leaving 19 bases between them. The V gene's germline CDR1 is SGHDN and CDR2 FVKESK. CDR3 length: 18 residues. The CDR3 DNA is TGTGCCAGCAGCCAGCTTGGCGGGGAAATTTGGACTAATGAAAAACTGTTTTTT. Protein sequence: CASSQLGGEIWTNEKLFF.